This T cell receptor (beta chain) was sequenced in a study of radiotherapy plus CTLA-4 blockade in lung cancer. With 1 base removed from V and 4 bases from J, the gap between germline ends came to 8 bases. This CDR3 has 14 amino acids. The germline V gene has CDR1 SGDLS and CDR2 YYNGEE. Measured with immunoSEQ multiplex PCR; TCRdb has only the in-frame clones, and not every one. Among approximately 80,000 clones listed, about four fifths were seen once. The source of this sequence is a human donor with non-small cell lung cancer who had stable disease on radiotherapy plus ipilimumab. The sequencing used peripheral blood, collected from a patient treated with radiotherapy plus ipilimumab. V usage is TRBV9 and J usage is TRBJ1-4; D is possibly TRBD1 (6 bases). The CDR3 DNA follows: TGTGCCAGCAGCGTAACAGGGAATAATGAAAAACTGTTTTTT. Translated: CASSVTGNNEKLFF.